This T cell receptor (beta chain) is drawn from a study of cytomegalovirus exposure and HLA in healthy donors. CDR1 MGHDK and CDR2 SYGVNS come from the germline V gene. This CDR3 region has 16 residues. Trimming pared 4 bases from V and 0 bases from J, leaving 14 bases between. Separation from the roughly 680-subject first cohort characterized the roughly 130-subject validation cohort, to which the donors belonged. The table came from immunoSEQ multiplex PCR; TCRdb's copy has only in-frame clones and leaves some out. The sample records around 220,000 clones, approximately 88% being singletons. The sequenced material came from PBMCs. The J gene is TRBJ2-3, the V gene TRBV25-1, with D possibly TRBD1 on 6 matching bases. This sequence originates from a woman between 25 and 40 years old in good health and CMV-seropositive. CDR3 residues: CASSGTDPLSTDTQYF. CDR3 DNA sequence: TGTGCCAGCAGTGGGACAGACCCCCTTAGCACAGATACGCAGTATTTT.